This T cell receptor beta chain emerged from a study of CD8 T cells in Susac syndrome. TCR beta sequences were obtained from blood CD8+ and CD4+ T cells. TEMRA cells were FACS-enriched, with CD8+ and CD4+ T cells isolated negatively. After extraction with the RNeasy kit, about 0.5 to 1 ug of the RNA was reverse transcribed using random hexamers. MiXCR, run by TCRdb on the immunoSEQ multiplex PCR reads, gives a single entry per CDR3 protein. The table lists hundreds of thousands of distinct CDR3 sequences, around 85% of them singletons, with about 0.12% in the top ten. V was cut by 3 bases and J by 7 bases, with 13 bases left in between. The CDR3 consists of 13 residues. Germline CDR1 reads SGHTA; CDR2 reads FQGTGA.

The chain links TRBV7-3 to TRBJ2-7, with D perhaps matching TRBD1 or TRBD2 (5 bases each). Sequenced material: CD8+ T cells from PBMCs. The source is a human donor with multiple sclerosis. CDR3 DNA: TGTGCCAGCAGCTTCGGGGCCTCGCGGGAGCAGTACTTC. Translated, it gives CASSFGASREQYF.